This T cell receptor (beta chain) was identified in a study of human T cells and chemical hapten exposure. The V gene end was trimmed by 6 bases and the J gene end by 0 bases; junction bases not matched to a gene: 5. The CDR3 consists of 15 residues. Germline V lookup: CDR1 MNHEY, CDR2 SVGAGI. TCRdb called the RACE reads again in MiXCR, with one record for every CDR3 protein. The data show approximately 50,000 distinct CDR3 sequences, 10% to 12% seen once. As for time point: pre-sensitization, week 0. Treatment here: therapeutic diphenylcyclopropenone sensitization with weekly scalp DPC. The study enrolled 18 to 70-year-old alopecia patients suitable for DPC. Unfractionated whole blood served as the source for total RNA extraction. This clonotype came up a few times.

The sequence came from a middle-aged woman with alopecia areata. Some clones in this sample may be carry-over from other donors' samples. The specimen was whole blood, collected in connection with sensitization to the hapten diphenylcyclopropenone (DPC). The chain employs TRBV6-5 and TRBJ1-3, with 7 bases aligning to TRBD1. Here the CDR3 DNA reads TGTGCCAGCAGACGACAGGGACTCTCTGGAAACACCATATATTTT. This gives the protein CASRRQGLSGNTIYF.